A selection of T cell receptor beta chains follows, all from one sample in a study of spatial heterogeneity in lung cancer. TCRdb reprocessed the 5' RACE reads with MiXCR, giving one entry per CDR3 protein. The table shows 60,000 to 80,000 distinct CDR3 sequences, with 13% occurring only once. The sequences come from PBMCs, collected at surgery. The receptors originated from a male donor with early-stage non-small cell lung cancer. The CDR3 runs from the conserved cysteine through the conserved F or W. D genes are given only for firm matches.

cdr3_aa j_call v_call d_call
CSARDRWTSTYEQYF TRBJ2-7 TRBV20-1 -
CASSLALQGRTEAFF TRBJ1-1 TRBV3-1 TRBD1
CAGSGVSRDTQYF TRBJ2-3 TRBV30 -
CASSYNGRSTDTQYF TRBJ2-3 TRBV7-2 TRBD2
CATASWGRGQETQYF TRBJ2-5 TRBV5-1 -
CASSAGTVKNIQYF TRBJ2-4 TRBV9 TRBD1
CASSPDRGSVHRSYEQYF TRBJ2-7 TRBV5-5 TRBD1
CASGHLPSTDTQYF TRBJ2-3 TRBV4-1 -
CASRTTGNTGELFF TRBJ2-2 TRBV5-1 -
CASSGANTEAFF TRBJ1-1 TRBV7-9 -
CASSLEGHGYTF TRBJ1-2 TRBV7-2 -
CASSPPGANQPQHF TRBJ1-5 TRBV4-1 -
CASSSGAEAFF TRBJ1-1 TRBV10-2 -
CASSFSATEAFF TRBJ1-1 TRBV12-3/TRBV12-4 -
CASSLGPGTGYSPLHF TRBJ1-6 TRBV11-2 TRBD1
CASSQALGRRETQYF TRBJ2-5 TRBV4-1 -
CASSRFSGRGGEKLFF TRBJ1-4 TRBV7-9 -
CASSLEADSNQPQHF TRBJ1-5 TRBV12-3/TRBV12-4 -
CASSESGSHYGYTF TRBJ1-2 TRBV25-1 -
CASSQDTHQPQHF TRBJ1-5 TRBV14 -
CASSQTLGNTQYF TRBJ2-3 TRBV3-1 -
CSVGGKLRGLTDGYTF TRBJ1-2 TRBV29-1 TRBD1
CASSLFRITKIDEQFF TRBJ2-1 TRBV19 -
CASSHPKGTGGSEQFF TRBJ2-1 TRBV4-2 TRBD1
CASAGTSGLKETQYF TRBJ2-5 TRBV4-1 TRBD2
CASSWDRNQPQHF TRBJ1-5 TRBV5-1 TRBD1
CSAKWTSGSYEQYF TRBJ2-7 TRBV20-1 TRBD2
CASSTSTGGAGELFF TRBJ2-2 TRBV19 TRBD1
CASSFGPGDSEQYF TRBJ2-7 TRBV5-6 -
CSGAPGGPRTETQYF TRBJ2-5 TRBV29-1 TRBD1
CASNTQGEGTEAFF TRBJ1-1 TRBV6-5 TRBD1
CASSPGLAGPSYEQYF TRBJ2-7 TRBV5-1 TRBD2
CATSRDLASAYNEQFF TRBJ2-1 TRBV15 -
CASSPLSSTGEVLYEQYF TRBJ2-7 TRBV18 -
CASSPFSTDTQYF TRBJ2-3 TRBV3-1 -
CASSSRISSNTGELFF TRBJ2-2 TRBV6-2/TRBV6-3 -
CASTTAGRHPQGYEQYF TRBJ2-7 TRBV6-2/TRBV6-3 -
CASSSRLAGGKNIQYF TRBJ2-4 TRBV11-1 TRBD2
CASSLAGTRQPQHF TRBJ1-5 TRBV7-2 -
CASSQDSAKGVTNTEAFF TRBJ1-1 TRBV4-2 -
CASSSFTEAFF TRBJ1-1 TRBV6-6 -
CASSATGPEKLFF TRBJ1-4 TRBV6-1 -
CASSPLASSYNEQFF TRBJ2-1 TRBV18 -
CSAEGSGSYEQYF TRBJ2-7 TRBV20-1 -
CASSASQHGEAFF TRBJ1-1 TRBV12-3/TRBV12-4 -
CASSAVLARGTGELFF TRBJ2-2 TRBV2 -
CASSARGASGDNEQFF TRBJ2-1 TRBV9 TRBD2
CASSLADNPYEQYF TRBJ2-7 TRBV12-3/TRBV12-4 -
CSARALAGGLSSTQYF TRBJ2-3 TRBV20-1 TRBD2
CASSLDRARANVLTF TRBJ2-6 TRBV7-2 TRBD1
CASRETGIRVITEAFF TRBJ1-1 TRBV6-1 -
CASSLDPTDTQYF TRBJ2-3 TRBV5-1 -
CASSFWAGQGPRDNQPQHF TRBJ1-5 TRBV28 TRBD1
CASSYRTESPQHF TRBJ1-5 TRBV7-2 -
CSALDPQVLPPSYTF TRBJ1-2 TRBV20-1 -
CASSRGPTSGAYNEQFF TRBJ2-1 TRBV5-4 TRBD2
CASSLTGPNTEAFF TRBJ1-1 TRBV28 -